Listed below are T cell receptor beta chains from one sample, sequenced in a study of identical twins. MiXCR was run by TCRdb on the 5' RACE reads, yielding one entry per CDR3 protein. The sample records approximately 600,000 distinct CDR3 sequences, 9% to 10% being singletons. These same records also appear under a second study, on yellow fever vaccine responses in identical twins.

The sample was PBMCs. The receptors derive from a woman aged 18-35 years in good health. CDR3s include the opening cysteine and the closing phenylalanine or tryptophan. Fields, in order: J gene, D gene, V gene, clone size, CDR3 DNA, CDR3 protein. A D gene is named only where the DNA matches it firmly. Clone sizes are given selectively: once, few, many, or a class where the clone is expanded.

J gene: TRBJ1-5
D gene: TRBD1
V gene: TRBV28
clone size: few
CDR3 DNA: TGTGCCAGCACTGCACAGGGGAATCAGCCCCAGCATTTT
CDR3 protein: CASTAQGNQPQHF

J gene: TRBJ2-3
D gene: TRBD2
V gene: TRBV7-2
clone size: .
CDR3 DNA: TGTGCCAGCAGCTTAGCCCCTAGCGGGGGAACTCCAAGCACAGATACGCAGTATTTT
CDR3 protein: CASSLAPSGGTPSTDTQYF

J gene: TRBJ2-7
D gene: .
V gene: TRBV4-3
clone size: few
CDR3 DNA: TGCGCCAGCAGCCACCGACGCTACGAGCAGTACTTC
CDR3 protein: CASSHRRYEQYF

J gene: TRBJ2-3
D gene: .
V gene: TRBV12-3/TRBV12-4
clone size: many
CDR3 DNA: TGTGCCAGCAGTTTACAGGGGAGTCCTAGCACAGATACGCAGTATTTT
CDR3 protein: CASSLQGSPSTDTQYF

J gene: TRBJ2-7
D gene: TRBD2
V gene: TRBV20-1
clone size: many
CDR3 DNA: TGCAGTGCTAGAGATTACGGACTAGCGGGCCAAAGAAGGTCCTACGAGCAGTACTTC
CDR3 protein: CSARDYGLAGQRRSYEQYF

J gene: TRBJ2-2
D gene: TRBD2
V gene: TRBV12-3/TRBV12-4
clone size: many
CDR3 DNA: TGTGCCAGCAGAAAGCTAGCGGGGGCAACCGGGGAGCTGTTTTTT
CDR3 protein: CASRKLAGATGELFF

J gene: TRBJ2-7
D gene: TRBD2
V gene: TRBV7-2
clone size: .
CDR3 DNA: TGTGCCAGCAGCTTAGCGGTAGCGGGGCTCTACGAGCAGTACTTC
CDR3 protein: CASSLAVAGLYEQYF

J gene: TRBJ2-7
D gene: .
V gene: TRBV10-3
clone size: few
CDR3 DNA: TGTGCCATCAGCCAGGATGCCTACGAGCAGTACTTC
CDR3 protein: CAISQDAYEQYF

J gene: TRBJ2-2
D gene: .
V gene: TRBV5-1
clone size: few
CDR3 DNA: TGCGCCAGCAGCGGGCCCGGGACTAACACCGGGGAGCTGTTTTTT
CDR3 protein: CASSGPGTNTGELFF

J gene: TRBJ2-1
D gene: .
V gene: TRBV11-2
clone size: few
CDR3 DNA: TGTGCCAGCAGCTCCCCAAGTGGGGCTAGCGCAACCATTAATGAGCAGTTCTTC
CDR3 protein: CASSSPSGASATINEQFF

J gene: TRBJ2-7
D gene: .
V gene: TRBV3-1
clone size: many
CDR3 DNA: TGTGCCAGCAGCCAAGATCGAGGGACTTTAAAGCAGTACTTC
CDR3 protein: CASSQDRGTLKQYF

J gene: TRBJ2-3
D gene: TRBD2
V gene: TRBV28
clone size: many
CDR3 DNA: TGTGCCAATAGCGGGATCTACACAGATACGCAGTATTTT
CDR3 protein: CANSGIYTDTQYF

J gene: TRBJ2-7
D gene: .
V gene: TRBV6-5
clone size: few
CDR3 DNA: TGTGCCAGCAGTTATCACCAATCCTACGAGCAGTACTTC
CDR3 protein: CASSYHQSYEQYF

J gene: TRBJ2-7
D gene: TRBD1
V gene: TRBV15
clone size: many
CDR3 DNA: TGTGCCACCAGCAGAGGGACAGGAACCTACGAGCAGTACTTC
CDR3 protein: CATSRGTGTYEQYF